One sample yielded the 30 T cell receptor beta chains listed below, sequenced in a study of human T cells and chemical hapten exposure. MiXCR was run by TCRdb on the RACE reads, yielding one entry per CDR3 protein. Here the sample spans around 380,000 distinct CDR3 sequences, more than 4.5% being singletons. The time point here: patch test 1, 2 weeks after DPC sensitization. Treatment here: therapeutic diphenylcyclopropenone sensitization with weekly scalp DPC. Sequenced here: whole blood, sampled in connection with sensitization to the hapten diphenylcyclopropenone (DPC). These receptor sequences come from a woman aged 45-60 years with alopecia areata. Some clones in this sample may be carry-over from other donors' samples.

This clonotype was found many times. This chain links TRBV4-2 with TRBJ1-2; unclear D gene. CDR1 is LGHNA and CDR2 is YNFKEQ in the germline V gene. The CDR3 contains 15 residues. The V end lost 3 bases, the J end lost 4 bases, and 15 bases lay between the germline ends. CDR3: CASSQAPVRGYGYTF. DNA for the CDR3: TGTGCCAGCAGCCAGGCACCCGTACGGGGCTATGGCTACACCTTC.

This clonotype was recorded a few times. The chain joins TRBV6-5 to TRBJ1-2, with D perhaps TRBD1 (6 bases). Deletions cut 2 bases from V and 2 bases from J, with 9 bases between. The CDR3 sequence is 14 residues long. Germline V gene data show CDR1 as MNHEY and CDR2 as SVGAGI. This chain's CDR3 is CASSYTDSNYGYTF. In nucleotides, the CDR3 is TGTGCCAGCAGTTACACGGACAGCAACTATGGCTACACCTTC.

In this sample, this clonotype turned up a few times. The chain combines TRBV6-2 or TRBV6-3 with TRBJ2-7, with D perhaps given as TRBD1 or TRBD2 (6 bases each). Germline-derived CDR1 and CDR2 are MNHEY and SVGEGT. Trimming pared 3 bases from V and 8 bases from J, leaving 17 bases between. The CDR3 loop spans 14 amino acids. CDR3 bases: TGTGCCAGCAGTTATTGGGGGGCAATGGCCAAGCAGTACTTC. Translated: CASSYWGAMAKQYF.

This clonotype has just a few counts. CDR3 residues: CASSLTSGREQFF. The CDR3 DNA sequence: TGTGCCAGCAGTTTGACTAGCGGGAGAGAGCAGTTCTTC. This rearrangement joins TRBV28 to TRBJ2-1; 12 bases fit TRBD2. CDR3 size: 13 residues. CDR1 and CDR2 from the germline V gene are MDHEN and SYDVKM. V was clipped by 3 bases and J by 10 bases; unmatched bases: 1.

This clonotype was found a few times. The chain carries TRBV7-8 and TRBJ1-5, with 7 bases identical to TRBD1. V shed 4 bases, J shed 0 bases, and the junction held 9 bases outside the gene matches. CDR3 length equals 17 residues. CDR1 is SGHVS and CDR2 is FQNEAQ in the germline V gene. As DNA, the CDR3 is TGTGCCAGCAGCTCTCAGGGGGGCTCCTATAGCAATCAGCCCCAGCATTTT. It specifies CASSSQGGSYSNQPQHF. Looking up the rest from reference TRBV7-8 and TRBJ1-5 gives the full variable domain: GAGVSQSPRYKVAKRGQDVALRCDPISGHVSLFWYQQALGQGPEFLTYFQNEAQLDKSGLPSDRFFAERPEGSVSTLKIQRTQQEDSAVYLCASSSQGGSYSNQPQHFGDGTRLSIL.

Ten or more counts support this clonotype. The chain employs TRBV20-1 and TRBJ1-6; maybe TRBD1 (6 bases). CDR3 length: 12 residues. Germline assignment: CDR1 DFQATT and CDR2 SNEGSKA (reference sequence). Trimming removed 6 bases from V and 8 bases from J, with 11 bases in between. The DNA for the CDR3 is TGCAGTGCCAACAGGGTCGATTCACCCCTCCACTTT. This translates into CSANRVDSPLHF.

The chain couples TRBV12-3 or TRBV12-4 to TRBJ1-1; 9 bases are a match to TRBD1. Losses at the gene ends were 6 bases for V and 1 base for J; bases not matched to a gene: 3. The CDR3 consists of 14 residues. In DNA, the CDR3 is TGTGCCAGCAGCGTGGACAGGGGGAACACTGAAGCTTTCTTT. It codes for CASSVDRGNTEAFF.

This clonotype was detected ten times or more. This sequence joins TRBV5-1 and TRBJ1-2; the D gene is possibly TRBD1 (6 bases). The germline CDR1 and CDR2 sequences are SGHRS and YFSETQ. Trimming left V 0 bases short and J 8 bases short, with 14 bases between. There are 14 residues in the CDR3. CDR3 loop: CASSLEMGAQGYTF. As DNA, the CDR3 is TGCGCCAGCAGCTTGGAAATGGGGGCGCAAGGCTACACCTTC.

Note on this clonotype: A far more abundant clone sits one base away, making this likely a read error. V is TRBV7-9 and J is TRBJ2-3; D gene uncertain. V lost 3 bases and J lost 2, with 3 bases in between. CDR1 is SEHNR, CDR2 FQNEAQ, per germline (reference sequence). The CDR3 is 12 amino acids. The CDR3 bases are TGTGCCAGCAGCTTCGACACAGATACGCAGTATTTT. It specifies CASSFDTDTQYF.

This clonotype occurred many times. The DNA for the CDR3 is TGCAGTGCTAGATCAATAGCTACCTACGAGCAGTACTTC. Translated: CSARSIATYEQYF. The chain combines TRBV20-1 with TRBJ2-7; D remains ambiguous. This CDR3 is built from 13 residues. V was clipped by 2 bases and J by 2 bases, with 10 bases between them. Germline loops: CDR1 DFQATT, CDR2 SNEGSKA (reference sequence).

J is TRBJ2-2 and V is TRBV11-3; TRBD2 matches at 7 bases. V was clipped by 1 base and J by 0 bases; unmatched bases: 2. Germline V gene sequence: CDR1 SGHNT, CDR2 YENEEA. The CDR3 has 16 amino acids. The CDR3 bases are TGTGCCAGCAGCTTAGGTACTAGCGCGAACACCGGGGAGCTGTTTTTT. It translates to CASSLGTSANTGELFF.

The V gene is TRBV4-2, the J gene TRBJ2-3, with 7 bases aligning to TRBD2. CDR3 size: 15 residues. In germline, CDR1 is LGHNA, CDR2 YNFKEQ. Losses at the gene ends were 1 base for V and 6 bases for J; bases not matched to a gene: 7. CDR3 DNA sequence: TGTGCCAGCAGCCAAGCTCTGGCGGGAGTCGATACGCAGTATTTT. Encoded protein: CASSQALAGVDTQYF.

The table lists this clonotype with many counts. This chain joins TRBV7-2 and TRBJ1-5; D perhaps matches TRBD1 (6 bases). The V and J ends lost 6 bases and 5 bases respectively, with 11 bases between them. In germline, CDR1 is SGHTA, CDR2 FQGNSA. This CDR3 region has 13 residues. CDR3 amino acids: CASSPRQDQPQHF. The CDR3 bases are TGTGCCAGCAGTCCCCGACAGGATCAGCCCCAGCATTTT. Filled out from reference TRBV7-2 and TRBJ1-5, the complete variable domain reads GAGVSQSPSNKVTEKGKDVELRCDPISGHTALYWYRQSLGQGLEFLIYFQGNSAPDKSGLPSDRFSAERTGGSVSTLTIQRTQQEDSAVYLCASSPRQDQPQHFGDGTRLSIL.

This clonotype was counted many times. V is TRBV7-8 and J is TRBJ2-4; unclear D gene. Germline values: CDR1 SGHVS, CDR2 FQNEAQ. This CDR3 region has 15 residues. Trimming pared 4 bases from V and 0 bases from J, leaving 10 bases between. The DNA for the CDR3 is TGTGCCAGCAGCTCAAATACGCTAGCCAAAAACATTCAGTACTTC. Protein product: CASSSNTLAKNIQYF.

This clonotype was counted ten times or more. The V call is TRBV12-5, the J call TRBJ2-1, with no clear D. The CDR3 is 15 residues long. Germline CDR1 is LGHNT and CDR2 is FRNRAP. V lost 4 bases and J lost 4, with 14 bases in between. Written as DNA, the CDR3 is TGTGCTAGTGGTTCCTTACCGGTCAGTTACAATGAGCAGTTCTTC. Its protein is CASGSLPVSYNEQFF.

This clonotype was observed many times. The CDR3 here is CASSLGSQETQYF. In DNA, the CDR3 is TGTGCCAGCAGCCTGGGATCCCAAGAGACCCAGTACTTC. The chain recombines TRBV7-6 with TRBJ2-5, with D hard to call. The CDR3 length is 13 residues. The germline gives CDR1 SGHVS, CDR2 FNYEAQ. V dropped 5 bases and J dropped 1 base, with 8 bases sitting between them.

This clonotype has a handful of counts. V usage is TRBV12-3 or TRBV12-4 and J usage is TRBJ2-3, with 9 bases lining up with TRBD2. J lost 0 bases, V lost 3 bases, and 1 base had no gene match. The CDR3 consists of 15 residues. The CDR3 nucleotides are TGTGCCAGCAGTTTTCTAGCGGGAAGCACAGATACGCAGTATTTT. Its protein is CASSFLAGSTDTQYF.

This clonotype appeared a single time. The chain is built from TRBV4-2 and TRBJ1-2, with a tentative D call TRBD1 (5 bases). This CDR3 comprises 16 residues. Germline V gene lookup returns CDR1 LGHNA and CDR2 YNFKEQ. The V and J ends lost 0 bases and 4 bases respectively, with 15 bases between them. The DNA for the CDR3 is TGTGCCAGCAGCCAAGATACGGGGGGGACCATCTATGGCTACACCTTC. It yields the protein CASSQDTGGTIYGYTF.

This clonotype was seen at least ten times. The V call is TRBV6-1, the J call TRBJ2-2, with TRBD1 identical over 8 bases. J gave up 2 bases and V 6 bases, and 2 bases lay outside the gene matches. The CDR3 covers 14 residues. The germline gives CDR1 MNHNS, CDR2 SASEGT. CDR3: CASRGQVNTGELFF. As DNA, the CDR3 is TGTGCCAGCAGGGGACAGGTTAACACCGGGGAGCTGTTTTTT.

This clonotype was observed many times. The V call is TRBV9, the J call TRBJ2-1, with TRBD2 matching 12 bases. With V trimmed by 4 bases and J by 3 bases, 5 bases remained unmatched. This CDR3 has 16 amino acids. CDR1 is SGDLS, CDR2 YYNGEE, per germline. The CDR3 loop reads CASSPWTSGDYNEQFF. CDR3 nucleotide sequence: TGTGCCAGCAGCCCCTGGACTAGCGGGGACTACAATGAGCAGTTCTTC.

This clonotype occurred many times. The rearrangement uses TRBV21-1 and TRBJ2-1; the D segment call TRBD2 is taken from the table without a DNA check. TRBV21-1 is annotated as a pseudogene. The CDR3 consists of 14 residues. In nucleotides, the CDR3 is TGTGCCAGCCCTGAGGGGACTAGAATGCTTGAGCAGTTCTTC. It codes for CASPEGTRMLEQFF.

This clonotype was observed at least ten times. The chain combines TRBV28 with TRBJ1-4; 7 bases line up with TRBD1. This CDR3 comprises 14 residues. Germline CDR1 reads MDHEN; CDR2 reads SYDVKM. The ends lost 7 bases at V and 7 bases at J; junction bases unmatched: 9. The CDR3 spells CASTRRTGFEKLFF. The CDR3 region has the DNA TGTGCCAGCACCCGTAGGACAGGATTTGAAAAACTGTTTTTT. Drawing the rest from reference TRBV28 and TRBJ1-4, the complete variable domain is DVKVTQSSRYLVKRTGEKVFLECVQDMDHENMFWYRQDPGLGLRLIYFSYDVKMKEKGDIPEGYSVSREKKERFSLILESASTNQTSMYLCASTRRTGFEKLFFGSGTQLSVL.

At least ten counts were recorded for this clonotype. The genes are TRBV20-1 and TRBJ2-7; no clear D gene. Trimming shortened V by 0 bases and J by 4 bases, and 19 bases separated the two germline ends. The CDR3 has 16 amino acids. From germline, CDR1 is DFQATT and CDR2 SNEGSKA (reference sequence). The CDR3: CSARDQGLKTPYEQYF. Written as DNA, the CDR3 is TGCAGTGCTAGAGACCAAGGTCTTAAGACCCCGTACGAGCAGTACTTC.

The chain employs TRBV12-3 or TRBV12-4 and TRBJ2-7; D not certain. The CDR3 loop spans 14 amino acids. Trimming removed 6 bases at V and 6 bases at J, with 18 bases between. CDR3: CASSPDRASVEQYF. Written as DNA, the CDR3 is TGTGCCAGCAGCCCCGATAGGGCGTCCGTCGAGCAGTACTTC.

This clonotype occurred a few times. The chain is built from TRBV6-4 and TRBJ1-4; D is unresolved. The V end lost 4 bases, the J end lost 0 bases, and 15 bases lay between the germline ends. CDR1 and CDR2 (germline): MRHNA, SNTAGT. This CDR3 has 17 residues. DNA for the CDR3: TGTGCCAGCAGTGTTTTGAAGGGAACTGCAACTAATGAAAAACTGTTTTTT. Translating it yields CASSVLKGTATNEKLFF.

This clonotype was recorded at least ten times. The chain recombines TRBV6-2 or TRBV6-3 with TRBJ1-5; 7 bases map to TRBD1. CDR1 MNHEY and CDR2 SVGEGT come from the germline V gene. The CDR3 has 14 amino acids. With V trimmed by 6 bases and J by 1 base, 3 bases remained unmatched. The CDR3 protein is CASSRQGSNQPQHF. The CDR3, as DNA: TGTGCCAGCAGCCGACAGGGCAGCAATCAGCCCCAGCATTTT.

At least ten counts were recorded for this clonotype. The chain couples TRBV6-1 to TRBJ1-6; possible D gene TRBD1, 5 bases. Germline V gives CDR1 MNHNS, CDR2 SASEGT. V was pared by 0 bases and J by 12 bases, with 18 bases between. The CDR3 extends over 16 amino acids. The DNA for the CDR3 is TGTGCCAGCAGTGAAGCGAGTCGGGGGAAGGGTATACCCCTCCACTTT. It is translated as CASSEASRGKGIPLHF.

There are many counts of this clonotype. The chain couples TRBV12-3 or TRBV12-4 to TRBJ1-1; TRBD1 is a possible D gene (5 bases). The CDR3 totals 15 residues. V dropped 6 bases and J dropped 5 bases, with 19 bases sitting between them. Here the CDR3 DNA reads TGTGCCAGCAGCACTGCCACAAGCGGGGGAACTGAAGCTTTCTTT. Encoded protein: CASSTATSGGTEAFF.

The chain employs TRBV28 and TRBJ2-3, with TRBD1 matching 7 bases. The V and J ends lost 7 bases and 0 bases, in that order; junction bases with no gene match: 7. The CDR3 spans 15 residues. Germline CDR1 MDHEN, CDR2 SYDVKM. CDR3 residues: CASTELTGSTDTQYF. In DNA, the CDR3 is TGTGCCAGCACCGAGCTGACAGGGAGCACAGATACGCAGTATTTT.

The table lists this clonotype with many counts. The chain has TRBV5-1 and TRBJ1-2; TRBD1 is a possible D gene (5 bases). The CDR3 totals 14 residues. CDR1 is SGHRS and CDR2 is YFSETQ in the germline V gene. The ends were cut back, 5 bases at V and 5 bases at J, with 16 bases in the middle. CDR3 sequence reads: CASSQLDTRYGYTF. As DNA, the CDR3 is TGCGCCAGCAGTCAGTTGGACACCCGATATGGCTACACCTTC.